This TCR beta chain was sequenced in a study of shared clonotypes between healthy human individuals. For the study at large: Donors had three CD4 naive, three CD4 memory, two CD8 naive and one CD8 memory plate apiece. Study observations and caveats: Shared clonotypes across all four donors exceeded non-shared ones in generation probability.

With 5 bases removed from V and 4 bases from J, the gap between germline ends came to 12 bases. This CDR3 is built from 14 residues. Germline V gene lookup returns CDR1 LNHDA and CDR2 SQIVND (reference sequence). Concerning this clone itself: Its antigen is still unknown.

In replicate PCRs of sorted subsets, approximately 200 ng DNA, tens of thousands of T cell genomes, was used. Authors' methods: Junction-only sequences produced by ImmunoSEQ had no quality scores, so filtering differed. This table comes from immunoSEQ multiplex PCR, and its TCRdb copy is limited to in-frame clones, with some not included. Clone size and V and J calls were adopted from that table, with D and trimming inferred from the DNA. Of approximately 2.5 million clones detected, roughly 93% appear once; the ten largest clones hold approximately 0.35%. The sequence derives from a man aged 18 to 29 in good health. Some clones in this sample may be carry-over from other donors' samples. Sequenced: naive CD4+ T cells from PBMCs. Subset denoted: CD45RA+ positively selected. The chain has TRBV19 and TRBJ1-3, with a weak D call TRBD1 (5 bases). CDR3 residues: CASSGRETGNTIYF. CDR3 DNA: TGTGCCAGTAGTGGCAGGGAGACGGGAAACACCATATATTTT. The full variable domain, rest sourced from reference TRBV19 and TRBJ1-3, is DGGITQSPKYLFRKEGQNVTLSCEQNLNHDAMYWYRQDPGQGLRLIYYSQIVNDFQKGDIAEGYSVSREKKESFPLTVTSAQKNPTAFYLCASSGRETGNTIYFGEGSWLTVV.